This T cell receptor beta chain was documented in a study of type 1 and type 2 diabetes patients. General observations from the study: Some T1D-only expanded clones might appear in more T2D or control samples.

The V gene lost 8 bases and the J gene lost 0 bases, with 11 bases spanning the gap. The CDR3 loop spans 13 amino acids. Germline CDR1 reads MNHEY; CDR2 reads SMNVEV (reference sequence). In regard to this clonotype: Its antigen is as yet unknown.

Amplification started from genomic DNA. A primer set of 30 forward and 13 reverse primers amplified the CDR3. TCRdb re-derived calls from the multiplex PCR reads in MiXCR, one entry per CDR3 protein. The data contain 250,000 or so distinct CDR3 sequences, roughly 50% of them singletons. The rearrangement joins TRBV27 to TRBJ2-7, with no clear D. The sequence was obtained from a man younger than 35 with type 2 diabetes. The material sequenced was peripheral blood mononuclear cells (PBMCs). DNA for the CDR3: TGTGCCAGCGCCTCCGTTTCCTCCTACGAGCAGTACTTC. Amino acids: CASASVSSYEQYF.